This TCR beta chain comes out of a study of T cell repertoires in cytomegalovirus infection. Whole-study context: It can be stated that public TCR beta signatures indicated CMV infection as well as a matching HLA type.

CDR1 and CDR2 (germline): SGHVS, FQNEAQ. This CDR3 contains 15 residues. V was trimmed by 3 bases and J by 2 bases, leaving 8 bases between them. This clonotype has at least ten counts. The antigen remains unidentified. Broader study findings: There were carriers of CMV plus the relevant HLA, and cumulative public TCR beta family frequency identified them. Clonotypes of TCR beta that were HLA-C-restricted and CMV-specific dominated the ex vivo response.

TCRdb re-called the reads through MiXCR, storing one row per CDR3 protein. Of 150,000 to 200,000 distinct CDR3 sequences listed, 14% are singletons. Sequencing was performed on PBMCs. The V and J genes are TRBV7-8 and TRBJ2-6; D remains ambiguous. The TCR comes from a human donor in good health (CMV status not recorded). Some clones in this sample may be carry-over from other donors' samples. The chain's CDR3 is CASSLDVAGANVLTF. The CDR3 coding sequence is TGTGCCAGCAGCTTGGACGTAGCTGGGGCCAACGTCCTGACTTTC.